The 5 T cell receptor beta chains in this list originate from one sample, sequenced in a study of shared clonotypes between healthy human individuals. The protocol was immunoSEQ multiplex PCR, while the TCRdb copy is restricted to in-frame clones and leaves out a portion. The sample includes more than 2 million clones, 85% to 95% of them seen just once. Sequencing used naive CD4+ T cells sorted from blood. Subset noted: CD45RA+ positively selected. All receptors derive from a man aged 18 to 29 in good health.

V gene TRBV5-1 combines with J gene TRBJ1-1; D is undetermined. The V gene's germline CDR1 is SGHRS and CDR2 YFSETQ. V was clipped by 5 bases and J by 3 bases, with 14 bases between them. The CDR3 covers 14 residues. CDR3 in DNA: TGCGCCAGCAGTCCAGGATCTGGGGACACTGAAGCTTTCTTT. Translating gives CASSPGSGDTEAFF.

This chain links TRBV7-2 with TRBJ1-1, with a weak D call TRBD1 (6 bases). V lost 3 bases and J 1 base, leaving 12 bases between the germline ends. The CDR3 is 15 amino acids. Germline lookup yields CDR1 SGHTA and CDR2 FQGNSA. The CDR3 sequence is CASSFSRGANTEAFF. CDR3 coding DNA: TGTGCCAGCAGCTTTAGTAGGGGGGCGAACACTGAAGCTTTCTTT. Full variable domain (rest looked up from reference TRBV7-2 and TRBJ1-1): GAGVSQSPSNKVTEKGKDVELRCDPISGHTALYWYRQSLGQGLEFLIYFQGNSAPDKSGLPSDRFSAERTGGSVSTLTIQRTQQEDSAVYLCASSFSRGANTEAFFGQGTRLTVV.

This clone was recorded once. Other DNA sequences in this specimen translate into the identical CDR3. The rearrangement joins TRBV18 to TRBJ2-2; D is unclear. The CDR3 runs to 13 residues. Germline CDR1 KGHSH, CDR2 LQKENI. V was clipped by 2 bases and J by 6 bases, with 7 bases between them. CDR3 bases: TGTGCCAGCTCACCATTAGAAGCCGGGGAGCTGTTTTTT. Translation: CASSPLEAGELFF. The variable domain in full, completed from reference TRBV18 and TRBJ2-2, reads NAGVMQNPRHLVRRRGQEARLRCSPMKGHSHVYWYRQLPEEGLKFMVYLQKENIIDESGMPKERFSAEFPKEGPSILRIQQVVRGDSAAYFCASSPLEAGELFFGEGSRLTVL.

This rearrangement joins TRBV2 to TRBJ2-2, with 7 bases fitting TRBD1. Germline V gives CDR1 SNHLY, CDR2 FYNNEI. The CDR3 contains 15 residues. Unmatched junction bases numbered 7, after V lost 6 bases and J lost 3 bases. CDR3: CASRELTGHTGELFF. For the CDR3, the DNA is TGTGCCAGCAGGGAACTGACAGGGCACACCGGGGAGCTGTTTTTT.

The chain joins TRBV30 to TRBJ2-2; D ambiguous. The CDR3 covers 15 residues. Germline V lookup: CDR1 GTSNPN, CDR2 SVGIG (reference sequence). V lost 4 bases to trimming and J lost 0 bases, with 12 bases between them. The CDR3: CAWTNRAPNTGELFF. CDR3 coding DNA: TGTGCCTGGACCAACCGGGCTCCGAACACCGGGGAGCTGTTTTTT.